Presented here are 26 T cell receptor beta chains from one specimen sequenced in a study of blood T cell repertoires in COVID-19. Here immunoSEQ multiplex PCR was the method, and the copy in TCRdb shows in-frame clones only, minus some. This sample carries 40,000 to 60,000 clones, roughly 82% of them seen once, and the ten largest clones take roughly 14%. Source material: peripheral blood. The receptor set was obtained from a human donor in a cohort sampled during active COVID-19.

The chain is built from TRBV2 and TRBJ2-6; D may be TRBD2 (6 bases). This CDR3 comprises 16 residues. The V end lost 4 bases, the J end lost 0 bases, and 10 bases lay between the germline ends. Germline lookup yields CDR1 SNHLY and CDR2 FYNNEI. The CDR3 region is CASSVGGNSGANVLTF. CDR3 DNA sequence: TGTGCCAGCAGTGTGGGGGGTAACTCTGGGGCCAACGTCCTGACTTTC.

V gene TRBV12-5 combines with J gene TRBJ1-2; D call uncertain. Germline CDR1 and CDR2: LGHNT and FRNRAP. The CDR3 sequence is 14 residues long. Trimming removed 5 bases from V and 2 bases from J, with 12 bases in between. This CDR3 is CASGTDGVNYGYTF. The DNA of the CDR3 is TGTGCTAGTGGTACTGACGGAGTAAACTATGGCTACACCTTC.

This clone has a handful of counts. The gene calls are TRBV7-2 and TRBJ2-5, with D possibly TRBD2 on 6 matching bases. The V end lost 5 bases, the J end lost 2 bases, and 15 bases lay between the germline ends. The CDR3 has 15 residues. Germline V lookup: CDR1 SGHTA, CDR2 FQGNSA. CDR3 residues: CASSPAPSGQETQYF. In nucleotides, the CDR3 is TGTGCCAGCAGCCCTGCCCCGAGCGGGCAAGAGACCCAGTACTTC.

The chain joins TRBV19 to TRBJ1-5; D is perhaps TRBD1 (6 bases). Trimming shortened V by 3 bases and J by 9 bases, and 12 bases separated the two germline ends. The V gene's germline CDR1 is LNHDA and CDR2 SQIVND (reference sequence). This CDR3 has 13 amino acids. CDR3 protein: CASSIKQGSPQHF. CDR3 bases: TGTGCCAGTAGTATTAAACAGGGCTCGCCCCAGCATTTT.

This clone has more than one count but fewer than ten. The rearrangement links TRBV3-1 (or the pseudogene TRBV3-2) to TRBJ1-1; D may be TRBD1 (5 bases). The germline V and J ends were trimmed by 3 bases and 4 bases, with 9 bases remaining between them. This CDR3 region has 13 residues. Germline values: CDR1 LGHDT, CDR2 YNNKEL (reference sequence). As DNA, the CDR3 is TGTGCCAGCAGCCAGCAGGGTATCACTGAAGCTTTCTTT. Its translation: CASSQQGITEAFF.

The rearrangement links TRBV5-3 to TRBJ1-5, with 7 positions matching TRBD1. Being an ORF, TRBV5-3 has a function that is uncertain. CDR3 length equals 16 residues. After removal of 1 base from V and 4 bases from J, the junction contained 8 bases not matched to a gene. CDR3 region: CARSLRGQLKNQPQHF. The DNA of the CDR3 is TGTGCCAGAAGCTTGAGGGGGCAACTAAAAAATCAGCCCCAGCATTTT.

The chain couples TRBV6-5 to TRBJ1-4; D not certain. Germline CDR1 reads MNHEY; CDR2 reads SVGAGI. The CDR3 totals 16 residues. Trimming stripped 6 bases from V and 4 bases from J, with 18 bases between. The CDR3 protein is CASSYQSGVLNEKLFF. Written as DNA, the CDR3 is TGTGCCAGCAGCTACCAAAGCGGGGTCCTTAATGAAAAACTGTTTTTT.

CDR3 in DNA: TGTGCCAGTAGTATTTCGACTAGCGGGGCGGATACGCAGTATTTT. It codes for CASSISTSGADTQYF. V is TRBV19 and J is TRBJ2-3; 11 bases map to TRBD2. V shed 3 bases, J shed 6 bases, and the junction held 5 bases outside the gene matches. Germline-derived CDR1 and CDR2 are LNHDA and SQIVND (reference sequence). CDR3 length equals 15 residues.

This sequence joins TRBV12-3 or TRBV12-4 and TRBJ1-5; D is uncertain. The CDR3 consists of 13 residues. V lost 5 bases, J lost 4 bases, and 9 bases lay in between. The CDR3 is CASSPSMNQPQHF. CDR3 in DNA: TGTGCCAGCAGTCCATCTATGAATCAGCCCCAGCATTTT.

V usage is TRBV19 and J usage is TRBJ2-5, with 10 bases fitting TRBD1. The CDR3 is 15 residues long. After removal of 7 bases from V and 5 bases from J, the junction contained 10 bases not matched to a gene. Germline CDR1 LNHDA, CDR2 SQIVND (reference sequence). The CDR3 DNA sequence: TGTGCCAGTAAATCCGGGACAGGGGCCCGGGAGACCCAGTACTTC. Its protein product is CASKSGTGARETQYF.

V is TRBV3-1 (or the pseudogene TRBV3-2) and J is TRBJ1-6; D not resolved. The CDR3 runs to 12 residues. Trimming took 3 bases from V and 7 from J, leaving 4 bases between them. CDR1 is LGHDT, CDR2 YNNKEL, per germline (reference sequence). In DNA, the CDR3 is TGTGCCAGCAGCCATGAGAATTCACCCCTCCACTTT. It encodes CASSHENSPLHF.

The CDR3 DNA reads as TGTGCCAGCAGGGAAAGGACAGGGACCGGCTACACCTTC. Its protein product is CASRERTGTGYTF. The genes are TRBV2 and TRBJ1-2; 8 nucleotides agree with TRBD1. V shed 6 bases, J shed 8 bases, and the junction held 8 bases outside the gene matches. This CDR3 has 13 residues. Germline V lookup: CDR1 SNHLY, CDR2 FYNNEI.

DNA of the CDR3: TGTGCCAGCAGCTTATCAGGGGCAGTCGTGGATGGCTACACCTTC. This encodes CASSLSGAVVDGYTF. The V gene is TRBV7-9, the J gene TRBJ1-2, with D possibly being TRBD1 (6 bases). The CDR3 is made up of 15 amino acids. The germline gives CDR1 SEHNR, CDR2 FQNEAQ (reference sequence). V gave up 2 bases and J gave up 6 bases, with 16 bases separating them.

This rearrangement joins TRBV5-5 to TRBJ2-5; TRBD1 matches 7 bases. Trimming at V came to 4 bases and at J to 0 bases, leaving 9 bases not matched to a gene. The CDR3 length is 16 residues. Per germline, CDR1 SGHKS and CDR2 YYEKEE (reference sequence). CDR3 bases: TGTGCCAGCAGCAACCGCGACAGGGCCAACCAAGAGACCCAGTACTTC. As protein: CASSNRDRANQETQYF.

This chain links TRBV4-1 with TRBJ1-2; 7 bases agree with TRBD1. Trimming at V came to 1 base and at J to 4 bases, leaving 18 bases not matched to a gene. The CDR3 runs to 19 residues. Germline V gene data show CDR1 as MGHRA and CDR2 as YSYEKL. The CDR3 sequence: CASSQGRIPGQRISYGYTF. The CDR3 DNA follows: TGCGCCAGCAGCCAAGGGCGTATCCCGGGACAGAGAATAAGCTATGGCTACACCTTC.

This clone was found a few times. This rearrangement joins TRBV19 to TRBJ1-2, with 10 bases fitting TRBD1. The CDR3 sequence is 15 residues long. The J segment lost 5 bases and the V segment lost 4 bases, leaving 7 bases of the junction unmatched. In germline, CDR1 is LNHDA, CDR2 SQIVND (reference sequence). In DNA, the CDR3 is TGTGCCAGTAGTACTCGGGACAGGGGAGGGTATGGCTACACCTTC. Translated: CASSTRDRGGYGYTF.

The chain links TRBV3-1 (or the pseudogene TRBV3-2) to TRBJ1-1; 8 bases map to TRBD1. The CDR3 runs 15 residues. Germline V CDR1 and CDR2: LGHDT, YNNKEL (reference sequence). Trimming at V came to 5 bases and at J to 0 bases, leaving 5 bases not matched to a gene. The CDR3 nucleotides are TGTGCCAGCAGCAACAGACAGGGGATGAACACTGAAGCTTTCTTT. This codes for CASSNRQGMNTEAFF.

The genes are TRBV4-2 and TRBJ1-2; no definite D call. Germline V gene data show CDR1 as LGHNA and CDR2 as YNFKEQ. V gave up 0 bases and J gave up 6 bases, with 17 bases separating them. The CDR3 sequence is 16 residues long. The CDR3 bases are TGTGCCAGCAGCCAAGATGGCGCGGGCCCCAAGGATGGCTACACCTTC. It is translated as CASSQDGAGPKDGYTF.

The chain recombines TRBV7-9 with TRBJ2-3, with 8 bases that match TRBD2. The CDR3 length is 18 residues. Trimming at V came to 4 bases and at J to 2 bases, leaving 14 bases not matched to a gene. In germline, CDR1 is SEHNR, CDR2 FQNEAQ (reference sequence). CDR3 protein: CASSSLGGVAGNTDTQYF. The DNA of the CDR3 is TGTGCCAGCAGCTCCTTAGGAGGAGTAGCGGGGAACACAGATACGCAGTATTTT.

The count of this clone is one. Written as DNA, the CDR3 is TGCGCCAGCAGTGAGGACAGGGCGGGGGAGCAGTACTTC. It is translated as CASSEDRAGEQYF. The V and J genes are TRBV10-1 and TRBJ2-7; a possible D gene is TRBD1 (7 bases). Per the germline V gene, CDR1 is WNHNN and CDR2 is SYGVQD (reference sequence). The V end was cut by 2 bases, the J end by 7 bases, with 12 bases between. The CDR3 is 13 amino acids.

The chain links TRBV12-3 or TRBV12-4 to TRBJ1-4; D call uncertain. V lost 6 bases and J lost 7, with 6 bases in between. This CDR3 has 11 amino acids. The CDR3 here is CASSPVEKLFF. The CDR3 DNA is TGTGCCAGCAGCCCGGTTGAAAAACTGTTTTTT.

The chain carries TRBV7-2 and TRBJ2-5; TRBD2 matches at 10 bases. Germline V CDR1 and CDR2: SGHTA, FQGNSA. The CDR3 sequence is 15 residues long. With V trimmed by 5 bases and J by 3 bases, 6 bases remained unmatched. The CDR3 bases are TGTGCCAGCAGCCAAAGAACTAGCGGGGAAGAGACCCAGTACTTC. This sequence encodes CASSQRTSGEETQYF. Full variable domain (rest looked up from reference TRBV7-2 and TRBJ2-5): GAGVSQSPSNKVTEKGKDVELRCDPISGHTALYWYRQSLGQGLEFLIYFQGNSAPDKSGLPSDRFSAERTGGSVSTLTIQRTQQEDSAVYLCASSQRTSGEETQYFGPGTRLLVL.

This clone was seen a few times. CDR3 coding DNA: TGTGCCATCAGTGGAGAAGACAGGGGCGGCACTGAAGCTTTCTTT. Its translation: CAISGEDRGGTEAFF. The chain carries TRBV10-3 and TRBJ1-1; 8 bases are shared with TRBD1. The V gene's germline CDR1 is ENHRY and CDR2 SYGVKD. The CDR3 runs to 15 residues. V shed 4 bases, J shed 4 bases, and the junction held 8 bases outside the gene matches.

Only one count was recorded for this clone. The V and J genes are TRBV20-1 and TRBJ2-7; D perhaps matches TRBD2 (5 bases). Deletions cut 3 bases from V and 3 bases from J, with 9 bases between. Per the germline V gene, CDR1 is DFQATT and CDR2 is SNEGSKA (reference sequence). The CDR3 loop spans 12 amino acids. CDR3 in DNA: TGCAGTGCTAGTGTCCGGGACTACGAGCAGTACTTC. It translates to CSASVRDYEQYF.

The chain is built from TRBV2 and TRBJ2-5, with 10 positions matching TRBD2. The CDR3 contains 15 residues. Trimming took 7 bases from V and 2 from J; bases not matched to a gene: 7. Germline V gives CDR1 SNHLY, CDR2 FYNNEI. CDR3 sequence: CASKRTSGNQETQYF. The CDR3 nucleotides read TGTGCCAGCAAGAGGACTAGCGGAAATCAAGAGACCCAGTACTTC.

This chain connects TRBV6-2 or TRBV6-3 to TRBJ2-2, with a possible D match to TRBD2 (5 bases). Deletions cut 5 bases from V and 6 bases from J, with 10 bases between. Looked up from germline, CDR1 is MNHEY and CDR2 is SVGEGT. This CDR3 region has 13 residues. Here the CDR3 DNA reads TGTGCCAGCAGTCGCAACGGGGCCGGGGAGCTGTTTTTT. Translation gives CASSRNGAGELFF.